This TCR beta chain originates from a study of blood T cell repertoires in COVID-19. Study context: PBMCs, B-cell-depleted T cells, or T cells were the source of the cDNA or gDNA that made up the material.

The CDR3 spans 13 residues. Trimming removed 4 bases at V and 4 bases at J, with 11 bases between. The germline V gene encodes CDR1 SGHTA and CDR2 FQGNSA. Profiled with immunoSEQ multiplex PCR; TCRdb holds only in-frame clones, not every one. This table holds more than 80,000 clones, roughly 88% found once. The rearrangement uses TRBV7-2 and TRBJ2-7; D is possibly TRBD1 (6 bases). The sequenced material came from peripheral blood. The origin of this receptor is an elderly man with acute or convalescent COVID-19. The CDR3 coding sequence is TGTGCCAGCAGCTCGATTGACAGGTACGAGCAGTACTTC. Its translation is CASSSIDRYEQYF.